The 3 T cell receptor beta chains presented below share a single source sample, sequenced in a study of blood T cell repertoires in COVID-19. Here immunoSEQ multiplex PCR was the method, and the copy in TCRdb shows in-frame clones only, minus some. The table shows under 150,000 clones, with 84% occurring only once. Sequences were obtained from peripheral blood. Every receptor here comes from a human donor in a cohort sampled during active COVID-19.

J is TRBJ2-1 and V is TRBV15, with 11 bases aligning to TRBD2. The germline CDR1 and CDR2 sequences are LNHNV and YYDKDF (reference sequence). V shed 1 base, J shed 5 bases, and the junction held 1 base outside the gene matches. The length of the CDR3 is 15 residues. As DNA, the CDR3 is TGTGCCACCAGCAGAGTAGCGGGGGGGGACAATGAGCAGTTCTTC. Its translation: CATSRVAGGDNEQFF.

The chain employs TRBV5-4 and TRBJ2-7; 9 nucleotides match TRBD1. The junction had 4 bases not matched to a gene; V was cut back by 0 bases and J by 3 bases. Germline-derived CDR1 and CDR2 are SGHNT and YYREEE (reference sequence). The CDR3 runs 15 residues. As DNA, the CDR3 is TGTGCCAGCAGCTTGGAGGACAGGGGATTCTACGAGCAGTACTTC. Translating gives CASSLEDRGFYEQYF.

The chain employs TRBV19 and TRBJ1-2; the match to TRBD1 covers 8 bases. CDR1 and CDR2 (germline): LNHDA, SQIVND (reference sequence). The length of the CDR3 is 16 residues. V shed 5 bases and J 7 bases; nucleotides not matched to a gene: 15. Written as DNA, the CDR3 is TGTGCCAGTAGTTTCGACCTAGACAGGGGACCAAGTGGCTACACCTTC. Translation: CASSFDLDRGPSGYTF.